What follows are 26 T cell receptor beta chains derived from one specimen sequenced in a study of T-cell reconstitution after alpha-beta-depleted transplantation in children. Preparation of the TCRbeta library involved a method that used unique molecular identifiers. TCRdb itself ran the PCR reads through MiXCR, one entry per CDR3 protein. The data contain 500,000 or so distinct CDR3 sequences, about 33% of them singletons. This material consisted of PBMCs from the stem cell graft donor, taken from the stem cell graft. All receptors come from a human donor who donated a stem cell graft to a child with aplastic anemia.

In this sample, this clonotype turned up a few times. The rearrangement uses TRBV12-3 or TRBV12-4 and TRBJ2-2; perhaps TRBD1 as D (5 bases). The V and J ends lost 2 bases and 4 bases respectively, with 11 bases between them. The CDR3 sequence is 15 residues long. CDR3: CASSLRGSGTGELFF. The CDR3 nucleotides are TGTGCCAGCAGTTTAAGGGGAAGTGGCACCGGGGAGCTGTTTTTT.

In its sample, this clonotype was seen a few times. J is TRBJ2-7 and V is TRBV10-3; either TRBD1 or TRBD2 may fit D (6 bases each). This CDR3 spans 15 amino acids. Germline V gives CDR1 ENHRY, CDR2 SYGVKD. The V gene lost 6 bases and the J gene lost 0 bases, with 15 bases spanning the gap. For the CDR3, the DNA is TGTGCCATCAGCGGAGGGGGGTCGAGCTCCTACGAGCAGTACTTC. It encodes CAISGGGSSSYEQYF.

This clonotype was seen more than once but under ten times. V and J are TRBV7-9 and TRBJ1-2; D might be TRBD1 (5 bases). This CDR3 spans 14 amino acids. Germline CDR1 and CDR2: SEHNR and FQNEAQ (reference sequence). V was cut by 7 bases and J by 4 bases, with 16 bases left in between. In nucleotides, the CDR3 is TGTGCCAGCACCGAGCAGGGTGTTTTCTATGGCTACACCTTC. Amino acids: CASTEQGVFYGYTF.

The genes are TRBV4-3 and TRBJ1-5; D may be TRBD1 (5 bases). The CDR3 spans 18 residues. Germline V lookup: CDR1 LGHNA, CDR2 YSLEER. The V and J ends lost 0 bases and 3 bases respectively, with 18 bases between them. CDR3 protein: CASSQDWDVQETNQPQHF. CDR3 coding DNA: TGCGCCAGCAGCCAAGATTGGGACGTACAGGAGACCAATCAGCCCCAGCATTTT.

V usage is TRBV3-1 and J usage is TRBJ2-7; D gene unclear. Germline assignment: CDR1 LGHDT and CDR2 YNNKEL (reference sequence). CDR3 length: 13 amino acids. Trimming removed 4 bases at V and 6 bases at J, with 13 bases between. The CDR3 spells CASSPTTFGEQYF. Written as DNA, the CDR3 is TGTGCCAGCAGCCCTACCACATTCGGCGAGCAGTACTTC.

The V call is TRBV7-9, the J call TRBJ2-1, with 12 bases fitting TRBD2. Germline V gene sequence: CDR1 SEHNR, CDR2 FQNEAQ (reference sequence). The CDR3 totals 16 residues. The CDR3 DNA reads as TGTGCGGGGCAACCGACTAGCGGGAGATCCTACAATGAGCAGTTCTTC. Amino acids: CAGQPTSGRSYNEQFF.

The chain joins TRBV6-5 to TRBJ2-2, with D perhaps matching TRBD2 (5 bases). Germline V gene sequence: CDR1 MNHEY, CDR2 SVGAGI. With 2 bases removed from V and 0 bases from J, the gap between germline ends came to 7 bases. There are 15 residues in the CDR3. The CDR3 nucleotides are TGTGCCAGCAGTTACGAAGCGGCGAACACCGGGGAGCTGTTTTTT. It translates to CASSYEAANTGELFF.

The rearrangement links TRBV6-2 or TRBV6-3 to TRBJ2-1; 11 nucleotides agree with TRBD2. The V segment lost 2 bases and the J segment 4 bases; nucleotides outside the gene matches: 7. This CDR3 is 17 amino acids long. Germline CDR1 reads MNHEY; CDR2 reads SVGEGT. CDR3 in DNA: TGTGCCAGCAGTTACGCCACTAGCGGGAGTTCGTACAATGAGCAGTTCTTC. As protein: CASSYATSGSSYNEQFF.

The table lists this clonotype with a few counts. The gene calls are TRBV9 and TRBJ1-5; the D gene is possibly TRBD1 (6 bases). CDR1 and CDR2 (germline): SGDLS, YYNGEE. The CDR3 has 15 residues. The germline V and J ends were trimmed by 4 bases and 4 bases, with 15 bases remaining between them. The CDR3 coding sequence is TGTGCCAGCAGCCCAACTGACAGGCTAAATCAGCCCCAGCATTTT. Translation gives CASSPTDRLNQPQHF.

This clonotype was seen only a few times. V gene TRBV28 combines with J gene TRBJ1-5, with 7 bases matching TRBD1. Germline CDR1 MDHEN, CDR2 SYDVKM. CDR3 length equals 15 residues. V dropped 5 bases and J dropped 0; count of bases not matched to a gene: 4. The chain's CDR3 is CASSGGQHSNQPQHF. In nucleotides, the CDR3 is TGTGCCAGCAGTGGGGGACAGCATAGCAATCAGCCCCAGCATTTT.

The chain combines TRBV5-1 with TRBJ2-4; 8 bases align to TRBD1. This CDR3 region has 15 residues. Germline-derived CDR1 and CDR2 are SGHRS and YFSETQ. The V and J ends lost 4 bases and 5 bases, in that order; junction bases with no gene match: 8. CDR3 residues: CASSRYQGAENIQYF. CDR3 DNA: TGCGCCAGCAGCCGCTATCAGGGGGCGGAAAACATTCAGTACTTC.

This clonotype occurred once. This chain connects TRBV12-3 or TRBV12-4 to TRBJ1-1; TRBD1 matches at 8 bases. The V and J ends lost 4 bases and 7 bases, in that order; junction bases with no gene match: 17. This CDR3 is 17 amino acids long. The CDR3 region is CASSSGTGSNTNDEAFF. The CDR3 DNA follows: TGTGCCAGCAGTTCAGGGACAGGATCGAACACTAACGATGAAGCTTTCTTT.

The chain links TRBV20-1 to TRBJ1-2; TRBD1 matches at 9 bases. Trimming removed 5 bases from V and 9 bases from J; junction bases left unmatched: 19. The V gene's germline CDR1 is DFQATT and CDR2 SNEGSKA (reference sequence). The CDR3 covers 16 residues. The CDR3 bases are TGCAGTGCTTCGATCCCTCCGGACAGGGGACCTTTGCGCTACACCTTC. It yields the protein CSASIPPDRGPLRYTF.

The chain carries TRBV12-3 or TRBV12-4 and TRBJ2-2; 11 nucleotides match TRBD1. Trimming at V came to 5 bases and at J to 1 base, leaving 15 bases not matched to a gene. The CDR3 loop spans 20 amino acids. The DNA of the CDR3 is TGTGCCAGCAGTCTCGGGACAGGGGGACCCGCGACTAAGAACACCGGGGAGCTGTTTTTT. This gives the protein CASSLGTGGPATKNTGELFF.

This clonotype was detected a few times. The genes are TRBV21-1 and TRBJ2-3; the D segment call TRBD1 is taken from the table without a DNA check. TRBV21-1 is a listed pseudogene. The CDR3 is made up of 15 amino acids. The CDR3 loop reads CASSKVNRSTDTQYF. Here the CDR3 DNA reads TGTGCCAGCAGCAAAGTTAACAGGAGCACAGATACGCAGTATTTT.

The V gene is TRBV20-1, the J gene TRBJ2-5; TRBD2 aligns across 7 bases. The germline V gene encodes CDR1 DFQATT and CDR2 SNEGSKA (reference sequence). J lost 0 bases, V lost 5 bases, and 3 bases had no gene match. The CDR3 is 13 residues long. Written as DNA, the CDR3 is TGCAGTGCTGTTAGCGGGTACCAAGAGACCCAGTACTTC. It translates to CSAVSGYQETQYF.

V is TRBV12-3 or TRBV12-4 and J is TRBJ1-2; 8 positions agree with TRBD1. With 6 bases clipped from V and 7 bases from J, the junction kept 7 bases outside the gene matches. The CDR3 consists of 13 residues. The CDR3 DNA reads as TGTGCCAGCAGACCAGGGGGCTGGAGTGGCTACACCTTC. It yields the protein CASRPGGWSGYTF.

To note about this clonotype: The junction departs from the called germline gene at one end, perhaps through a read error. This sequence joins TRBV12-3 or TRBV12-4 and TRBJ2-5, with a possible D match to TRBD2 (6 bases). CDR3 length: 15 amino acids. For the CDR3, the DNA is TGTGCCAGCAGTTTTCGAGCCGCGGGCCGGGAGAACCAGTACTTC. It encodes CASSFRAAGRENQYF.

The chain recombines TRBV11-3 with TRBJ2-7; D is perhaps TRBD1 (6 bases). Trimming cost V 5 bases and J 2 bases, with 13 bases left between them. CDR1 is SGHNT, CDR2 YENEEA, per germline. This CDR3 contains 14 residues. The CDR3 here is CASSLTDRPYEQYF. CDR3 bases: TGTGCCAGCAGCCTAACGGACAGACCCTACGAGCAGTACTTC.

J is TRBJ1-1 and V is TRBV27, with TRBD1 matching 7 bases. With 5 bases clipped from V and 4 bases from J, the junction kept 7 bases outside the gene matches. Germline V CDR1 and CDR2: MNHEY, SMNVEV (reference sequence). CDR3 length: 14 residues. The CDR3 sequence: CASSARQGITEAFF. In nucleotides, the CDR3 is TGTGCCAGCAGTGCCCGACAGGGTATCACTGAAGCTTTCTTT.

To note about this clonotype: The junction departs from germline at one end; a sequencing error may be responsible. The rearrangement joins TRBV5-1 to TRBJ2-5, with 9 positions matching TRBD2. This CDR3 contains 14 residues. CDR1 SGHRS and CDR2 YFSETQ come from the germline V gene. CDR3 nucleotides: TGTGCCAGCAGCTTAGCGGGAGAGGGAGAGACCCAGTACTTC. This codes for CASSLAGEGETQYF. The full variable domain, in which reference TRBV5-1 and TRBJ2-5 provide the parts outside the CDR3, is KAGVTQTPRYLIKTRGQQVTLSCSPISGHRSVSWYQQTPGQGLQFLFEYFSETQRNKGNFPGRFSGRQFSNSRSEMNVSTLELGDSALYLCASSLAGEGETQYFGPGTRLLVL.

This clonotype was seen only a few times. V is TRBV28 and J is TRBJ1-4; 10 bases line up with TRBD1. This CDR3 has 15 residues. Germline-derived CDR1 and CDR2 are MDHEN and SYDVKM. With 3 bases clipped from V and 14 bases from J, the junction kept 12 bases outside the gene matches. The CDR3 region is CASSFAGQGLKRLFF. CDR3 coding DNA: TGTGCCAGCAGTTTCGCGGGACAGGGGCTGAAAAGGCTGTTTTTT.

The CDR3 nucleotides are TGCGCCAGCAGCCAAGATGCAGGGTTTTGGACTGAAGCTTTCTTT. Its translation is CASSQDAGFWTEAFF. The chain combines TRBV4-3 with TRBJ1-1; weak D call: TRBD1 (5 bases). The length of the CDR3 is 15 residues. Germline V gene data show CDR1 as LGHNA and CDR2 as YSLEER. V lost 0 bases to trimming and J lost 5 bases, with 13 bases between them.

This rearrangement joins TRBV7-2 to TRBJ2-7, with 12 bases identical to TRBD2. This CDR3 spans 15 amino acids. With V trimmed by 3 bases and J by 2 bases, 2 bases remained unmatched. CDR1 and CDR2 from the germline V gene are SGHTA and FQGNSA. DNA of the CDR3: TGTGCCAGCAGCTTTACTAGCGGGGGGCCCTACGAGCAGTACGTC. Its translation: CASSFTSGGPYEQYV.

The rearrangement uses TRBV6-2 or TRBV6-3 and TRBJ2-2; unclear D gene. The CDR3 sequence is 11 residues long. Germline V lookup: CDR1 MNHEY, CDR2 SVGEGT. V shed 7 bases and J shed 7 bases, with 7 bases lying between them. The CDR3 here is CASMDYGELFF. The CDR3 bases are TGTGCCAGCATGGATTACGGGGAGCTGTTTTTT.

The sample holds a few counts of this clonotype. The gene calls are TRBV7-2 and TRBJ1-6; TRBD1 aligns across 8 bases. CDR3 length: 16 residues. Germline lookup yields CDR1 SGHTA and CDR2 FQGNSA. With V trimmed by 4 bases and J by 4 bases, 6 bases remained unmatched. For the CDR3, the DNA is TGTGCCAGCAGCTCACAAACAGGGGGTTATAATTCACCCCTCCACTTT. Translation: CASSSQTGGYNSPLHF.